The present T cell receptor (beta chain) was sequenced within a study of OX40 agonist ivuxolimab in advanced cancers. Study-level background: Patients in dose escalation had liver, melanoma, kidney or head and neck cancers.

This clone was counted only a few times. What it recognizes is unknown. Produced via immunoSEQ multiplex PCR; TCRdb's table is partial and in-frame only. The table has some 100,000 clones, around 84% seen once; the top ten hold roughly 1.1%. Broader study findings: Low normalized T-cell clonal expansion was also seen in some nonresponders.

The sequence was collected from an adult with an advanced solid tumor such as melanoma, head and neck, liver or kidney cancer. This specimen was CD4+ or CD8+ T cells sorted from blood, taken in a trial of the OX40 agonist ivuxolimab.

The chain's CDR3 is CASSVWRGTGELFF. CDR3 DNA: TGTGCCAGCAGTGTATGGAGGGGGACCGGGGAGCTGTTTTTT. This rearrangement joins TRBV2 to TRBJ2-2; D tentatively fits TRBD1 or TRBD2 (6 bases each). V lost 4 bases and J 5 bases, leaving 11 bases between the germline ends. The CDR3 has 14 amino acids. Germline V gene lookup returns CDR1 SNHLY and CDR2 FYNNEI.